Listed here are 15 T cell receptor beta chains from one sample, sequenced in a study of OX40 agonist ivuxolimab in advanced cancers. The data were produced by immunoSEQ multiplex PCR, yet TCRdb's version contains in-frame clones alone and is incomplete. The table lists 80,000 to 100,000 clones, 85% to 95% of them singletons, with approximately 2.9% in the top ten. Sequencing used CD4+ or CD8+ T cells sorted from blood, obtained in a trial of the OX40 agonist ivuxolimab. The receptor source for this set is an adult with an advanced solid tumor such as melanoma, head and neck, liver or kidney cancer.

The rearrangement links TRBV5-4 to TRBJ2-7; 11 bases match TRBD2. This CDR3 comprises 15 residues. V lost 0 bases and J lost 3; bases outside the gene matches: 2. Germline values: CDR1 SGHNT, CDR2 YYREEE (reference sequence). In DNA form, the CDR3 reads TGTGCCAGCAGCTTGGAGCTAGCGGGGGGCTACGAGCAGTACTTC. It yields the protein CASSLELAGGYEQYF. Full variable domain (rest looked up from reference TRBV5-4 and TRBJ2-7): ETGVTQSPTHLIKTRGQQVTLRCSSQSGHNTVSWYQQALGQGPQFIFQYYREEENGRGNFPPRFSGLQFPNYSSELNVNALELDDSALYLCASSLELAGGYEQYFGPGTRLTVT.

Only one count was recorded for this clone. This chain connects TRBV11-2 to TRBJ1-1; D is possibly TRBD1 (6 bases). In germline, CDR1 is SGHAT, CDR2 FQNNGV. V was shortened by 4 bases and J by 7 bases, with 16 bases between the two germline ends. This CDR3 has 14 residues. CDR3 sequence (DNA): TGTGCCAGCAGCTACCTCGCCGGGGGCGGTGAAGCTTTCTTT. Translated: CASSYLAGGGEAFF.

The chain joins TRBV11-3 to TRBJ2-7; the D gene is possibly TRBD1 (6 bases). This CDR3 is 14 amino acids long. The germline V gene encodes CDR1 SGHNT and CDR2 YENEEA. The germline V and J ends were trimmed by 5 bases and 2 bases, with 13 bases remaining between them. The CDR3 nucleotides read TGTGCCAGCAGCCTGGGGCAGGGGCCCTACGAGCAGTACTTC. Its protein is CASSLGQGPYEQYF.

The chain is built from TRBV30 and TRBJ1-1; no definite D call. The CDR3 covers 15 residues. V lost 4 bases to trimming and J lost 3 bases, with 18 bases between them. CDR1 is GTSNPN and CDR2 is SVGIG in the germline V gene (reference sequence). The CDR3 is CAWILLRELDTEAFF. DNA of the CDR3: TGTGCCTGGATTCTTCTGAGGGAGCTCGACACTGAAGCTTTCTTT. The variable domain in full, with the rest retrieved from reference TRBV30 and TRBJ1-1, is SQTIHQWPATLVQPVGSPLSLECTVEGTSNPNLYWYRQAAGRGLQLLFYSVGIGQISSEVPQNLSASRPQDRQFILSSKKLLLSDSGFYLCAWILLRELDTEAFFGQGTRLTVV.

The V call is TRBV5-4, the J call TRBJ2-7; 9 nucleotides match TRBD2. This CDR3 is built from 14 residues. Looked up from germline, CDR1 is SGHNT and CDR2 is YYREEE (reference sequence). The J segment lost 2 bases and the V segment lost 4 bases, leaving 4 bases of the junction unmatched. CDR3 sequence: CASSRGGDPYEQYF. The CDR3 DNA reads as TGTGCCAGCAGCCGCGGGGGGGACCCCTACGAGCAGTACTTC. The full variable domain, with the rest looked up from reference TRBV5-4 and TRBJ2-7, is ETGVTQSPTHLIKTRGQQVTLRCSSQSGHNTVSWYQQALGQGPQFIFQYYREEENGRGNFPPRFSGLQFPNYSSELNVNALELDDSALYLCASSRGGDPYEQYFGPGTRLTVT.

This chain links TRBV5-4 with TRBJ2-7; 12 nucleotides line up with TRBD2. The CDR3 has 17 residues. Per germline, CDR1 SGHNT and CDR2 YYREEE (reference sequence). The trim removed 0 bases at V and 5 bases at J, leaving 9 bases unmatched. CDR3 nucleotides: TGTGCCAGCAGCTTGGTTCCTAGCGGGAGGGGTATCCACGAGCAGTACTTC. Amino acids: CASSLVPSGRGIHEQYF.

The chain joins TRBV4-1 to TRBJ2-1, with 13 bases identical to TRBD2. This CDR3 comprises 16 residues. V gave up 4 bases and J gave up 5 bases; unmatched junction bases: 5. Per the germline V gene, CDR1 is MGHRA and CDR2 is YSYEKL. The CDR3 DNA follows: TGCGCCAGCAGCCCCCTTACTAGCGGGAGGGACAATGAGCAGTTCTTC. It translates to CASSPLTSGRDNEQFF.

The J gene is TRBJ2-6, the V gene TRBV9, with D tentatively TRBD2 (6 bases). The CDR3 has 16 amino acids. V was cut by 4 bases and J by 5 bases, with 16 bases left in between. The germline V gene encodes CDR1 SGDLS and CDR2 YYNGEE. This chain's CDR3 is CASSPSGGTWANVLTF. CDR3 DNA sequence: TGTGCCAGCAGCCCGAGTGGGGGGACCTGGGCCAACGTCCTGACTTTC.

The chain's CDR3 is CASSRPNFSGTNTGELFF. The CDR3 nucleotides are TGTGCCAGCAGCCGACCAAATTTTAGCGGTACGAACACCGGGGAGCTGTTTTTT. This chain uses TRBV7-2 with TRBJ2-2; D is perhaps TRBD2 (6 bases). The CDR3 consists of 18 residues. Germline assignment: CDR1 SGHTA and CDR2 FQGNSA. The germline V and J ends were trimmed by 5 bases and 0 bases, with 19 bases remaining between them.

The CDR3 DNA reads as TGTGCCAGCACCCCGCGGGGGTCCTACGAGCAGTACTTC. This encodes CASTPRGSYEQYF. V usage is TRBV7-9 and J usage is TRBJ2-7; 7 bases fit TRBD2. This CDR3 is 13 amino acids long. V shed 7 bases and J 1 base; nucleotides not matched to a gene: 4. Germline CDR1 reads SEHNR; CDR2 reads FQNEAQ (reference sequence).

In regard to this clone: Within the sample, other DNA sequences also encode this same CDR3. This chain connects TRBV27 to TRBJ2-6, with D maybe TRBD2 (6 bases). Trimming left V 2 bases short and J 1 base short, with 6 bases between. The germline gives CDR1 MNHEY, CDR2 SMNVEV (reference sequence). The CDR3 is made up of 15 amino acids. The CDR3 loop is CASSLSGSGANVLTF. CDR3 coding DNA: TGTGCCAGCAGTTTAAGCGGGTCTGGGGCCAACGTCCTGACTTTC.

This chain links TRBV10-3 with TRBJ2-5; D may be TRBD2 (5 bases). In germline, CDR1 is ENHRY, CDR2 SYGVKD. Trimming removed 6 bases from V and 5 bases from J, with 13 bases in between. The length of the CDR3 is 13 residues. The CDR3 DNA is TGTGCCATCAGGGAGGATGGTATGGAGACCCAGTACTTC. Its protein product is CAIREDGMETQYF.

V usage is TRBV7-9 and J usage is TRBJ1-5; 7 bases are shared with TRBD1. V lost 5 bases, J lost 5 bases, and 6 bases stayed unmatched. CDR1 is SEHNR, CDR2 FQNEAQ, per germline (reference sequence). This CDR3 has 14 residues. CDR3 sequence reads: CASSDRDRDQPQHF. The CDR3 DNA sequence: TGTGCCAGCAGCGACCGTGACAGGGATCAGCCCCAGCATTTT.

J is TRBJ2-2 and V is TRBV11-2; the D gene could be TRBD1 or TRBD2 (6 bases each). Germline V gene lookup returns CDR1 SGHAT and CDR2 FQNNGV. This CDR3 contains 18 residues. Trimming stripped 5 bases from V and 0 bases from J, with 19 bases between. In DNA form, the CDR3 reads TGTGCCAGCAGCGGTAGAGGGGGGCGTGAAGCGAACACCGGGGAGCTGTTTTTT. This sequence encodes CASSGRGGREANTGELFF. Supplemented by reference TRBV11-2 and TRBJ2-2, the full variable domain reads EAGVAQSPRYKIIEKRQSVAFWCNPISGHATLYWYQQILGQGPKLLIQFQNNGVVDDSQLPKDRFSAERLKGVDSTLKIQPAKLEDSAVYLCASSGRGGREANTGELFFGEGSRLTVL.

J is TRBJ2-1 and V is TRBV13; D is undetermined. The CDR3 is made up of 13 amino acids. V lost 0 bases and J lost 15, with 15 bases in between. CDR1 and CDR2 from the germline V gene are PRHDT and FYEKMQ (reference sequence). The DNA of the CDR3 is TGTGCCAGCAGCTTAGGCCAAGGCCCAGACCTGTTCTTC. Its translation: CASSLGQGPDLFF.